These T cell receptor beta chains were read from a single sample in a study of T cell repertoires in cytomegalovirus infection. TCRdb re-analysed the reads in MiXCR, keeping a single row per CDR3 protein. The table lists more than 200,000 distinct CDR3 sequences, roughly 9.1% of them singletons. The sample comprised PBMCs. Every receptor here comes from a human donor in good health (CMV status not recorded). Some clones in this sample may be carry-over from other donors' samples. CDR3s include the opening cysteine and the closing phenylalanine or tryptophan. D genes are given only for firm matches. The size of a clone is reported for some rows only, either as once, few or many, or as a class for expanded clones.

J gene,clone size,V gene,D gene,CDR3 protein,CDR3 DNA
TRBJ1-2,many,TRBV20-1,-,CSASEVGGEGGYGYTF,TGCAGTGCTAGTGAGGTCGGGGGGGAAGGTGGATATGGCTACACCTTC
TRBJ1-2,many,TRBV7-2,-,CASSLVQGSGYTF,TGTGCCAGCAGCTTAGTACAGGGCTCCGGCTACACCTTC
TRBJ1-4,many,TRBV7-6,TRBD1,CASSPATGVGNEKLFF,TGTGCCAGCAGCCCGGCAACAGGGGTTGGTAATGAAAAACTGTTTTTT
TRBJ2-1,many,TRBV6-2/TRBV6-3,TRBD2,CASSLGTSGRSTYNEQFF,TGTGCCAGCAGTTTAGGGACTAGCGGGAGAAGTACCTACAATGAGCAGTTCTTC
TRBJ1-6,many,TRBV7-6,-,CASSSASSASPLHF,TGTGCCAGCAGCTCCGCTTCTAGCGCTTCACCCCTCCACTTT
TRBJ1-6,many,TRBV7-2,-,CASSLVSVQTNSPLHF,TGTGCCAGCAGCTTAGTTTCGGTACAAACCAATTCACCCCTCCACTTT
TRBJ1-5,many,TRBV12-3/TRBV12-4,-,CASSLDQTRQPQHF,TGTGCCAGCAGTTTAGATCAAACCAGACAGCCCCAGCATTTT
TRBJ1-5,-,TRBV27,TRBD1,CASSLSAGGSNQPQHF,TGTGCCAGCAGTTTATCGGCAGGGGGTTCCAATCAGCCCCAGCATTTT
TRBJ1-2,many,TRBV12-3/TRBV12-4,-,CASSYRAGYGYTF,TGTGCCAGCAGTTACAGGGCCGGCTATGGCTACACCTTC
TRBJ2-7,many,TRBV7-2,TRBD1,CASSRDSATSYEQYF,TGTGCCAGCAGCCGGGACAGTGCGACATCCTACGAGCAGTACTTC
TRBJ1-6,once,TRBV12-3/TRBV12-4,-,CASSLSNVGSPLHF,TGTGCCAGCAGTTTGAGTAACGTTGGTTCACCCCTCCACTTT
TRBJ2-3,many,TRBV6-6,-,CASSYSRTSQDTQYF,TGTGCCAGCAGTTACTCGCGGACTTCCCAGGATACGCAGTATTTT
TRBJ2-3,many,TRBV7-8,-,CASSLGFAGADTQYF,TGTGCCAGCAGCTTGGGATTCGCCGGCGCAGATACGCAGTATTTT
TRBJ2-7,many,TRBV7-6,TRBD2,CASSLAPFSPAGPYEQYF,TGTGCCAGCAGCTTAGCGCCGTTTTCCCCAGCGGGACCCTACGAGCAGTACTTC
TRBJ1-4,many,TRBV7-2,TRBD1,CASSLAGGLNEKLFF,TGTGCCAGCAGCTTAGCAGGGGGCCTTAATGAAAAACTGTTTTTT
TRBJ2-5,-,TRBV2,-,CASSGGRDQETQYF,TGTGCCAGCAGTGGAGGACGGGACCAAGAGACCCAGTACTTC
TRBJ2-7,few,TRBV6-1,-,CASSSSVDEYEQYF,TGTGCCAGCAGTTCGTCAGTTGACGAGTACGAGCAGTACTTC
TRBJ2-7,many,TRBV11-2,-,CASSLGDTLYEQYF,TGTGCCAGCAGCTTAGGGGACACATTATACGAGCAGTACTTC
TRBJ1-4,few,TRBV12-3/TRBV12-4,-,CASSITGSEKLFF,TGTGCCAGCAGTATTACAGGTTCCGAAAAACTGTTTTTT
TRBJ1-2,many,TRBV7-9,TRBD1,CASSLGPTGTKYGYTF,TGTGCCAGCAGCTTAGGTCCGACAGGGACAAAATATGGCTACACCTTC
TRBJ2-5,few,TRBV7-9,TRBD2,CASSSSGGPPQETQYF,TGTGCCAGCAGTTCTAGCGGGGGGCCCCCCCAAGAGACCCAGTACTTC
TRBJ1-5,many,TRBV6-2/TRBV6-3,TRBD1,CASTRQGTGANQPQHF,TGTGCCAGCACCCGACAGGGGACAGGGGCCAATCAGCCCCAGCATTTT
TRBJ2-7,-,TRBV6-2/TRBV6-3,-,CASRDTGVGEQYF,TGTGCCAGCAGGGACACCGGCGTGGGGGAGCAGTACTTC
TRBJ2-4,-,TRBV4-3,-,CASSQERVRNIQYF,TGCGCCAGCAGCCAAGAAAGGGTCCGAAACATTCAGTACTTC
TRBJ2-6,-,TRBV6-6,-,CASSYSQGSGANVLTF,TGTGCCAGCAGTTACTCTCAGGGTTCTGGGGCCAACGTCCTGACTTTC
TRBJ2-1,few,TRBV11-3,TRBD2,CASSLGGAGLKGYEQFF,TGTGCCAGCAGCTTAGGAGGAGCGGGACTGAAAGGTTATGAGCAGTTCTTC
TRBJ2-1,many,TRBV7-9,TRBD1,CASSLVRKETGTGAYNEQFF,TGTGCCAGCAGCTTAGTCCGGAAAGAGACCGGGACAGGGGCCTACAATGAGCAGTTCTTC
TRBJ2-3,many,TRBV7-2,TRBD2,CASSPRPGGHGGTQYF,TGTGCCAGCAGCCCTAGACCGGGGGGGCATGGTGGTACGCAGTATTTT
TRBJ2-2,-,TRBV11-2,TRBD1,CASSSGTGGSGGELFF,TGTGCCAGCAGCTCCGGGACAGGGGGCTCAGGCGGGGAGCTGTTTTTT
TRBJ2-7,many,TRBV20-1,-,CSARSHGVPYEQYF,TGCAGTGCTAGGTCTCACGGGGTTCCCTACGAGCAGTACTTC
TRBJ2-3,many,TRBV7-8,-,CASSPRVVDTQYF,TGTGCCAGCAGTCCGAGAGTAGTAGATACGCAGTATTTT
TRBJ1-2,many,TRBV7-2,-,CASSPTGLIHGYTF,TGTGCCAGCAGCCCAACAGGGCTCATCCATGGCTACACCTTC
TRBJ2-1,many,TRBV28,-,CASTLGQGTNEQFF,TGTGCCAGCACCTTAGGGCAGGGCACCAATGAGCAGTTCTTC
TRBJ2-3,many,TRBV6-2/TRBV6-3,-,CASHLTAGFSTDTQYF,TGTGCCTCCCACCTAACTGCGGGGTTTAGCACAGATACGCAGTATTTT
TRBJ2-3,many,TRBV5-1,-,CASSLAGTFADTQYF,TGCGCCAGCAGCTTGGCAGGGACATTCGCAGATACGCAGTATTTT
TRBJ2-7,-,TRBV20-1,-,CSARDVATAISSYEQYF,TGCAGTGCTAGAGATGTTGCGACCGCTATTAGCTCCTACGAGCAGTACTTC
TRBJ1-5,-,TRBV5-1,-,CASSLRGREGQPQHF,TGCGCCAGCAGCTTGCGAGGTCGGGAGGGTCAGCCCCAGCATTTT
TRBJ2-1,few,TRBV20-1,TRBD2,CSASIAGGSRGNEQFF,TGCAGTGCTTCGATAGCGGGAGGGTCTAGGGGGAATGAGCAGTTCTTC
TRBJ1-5,many,TRBV12-3/TRBV12-4,-,CASSLVGHSNQPQHF,TGTGCCAGCAGTTTAGTAGGTCATAGCAATCAGCCCCAGCATTTT
TRBJ2-5,many,TRBV7-6,-,CASSLAGRALETQYF,TGTGCCAGCAGCTTAGCGGGGAGAGCTTTGGAGACCCAGTACTTC
TRBJ2-3,many,TRBV19,TRBD2,CASSPHGLAGGSTDTQYF,TGTGCCAGTAGTCCCCACGGACTAGCGGGAGGGAGCACAGATACGCAGTATTTT
TRBJ2-5,many,TRBV6-2/TRBV6-3,TRBD2,CASSYGASGGRETQYF,TGTGCCAGCAGTTACGGCGCTAGCGGGGGAAGAGAGACCCAGTACTTC
TRBJ2-3,-,TRBV28,TRBD1,CASSQLVGGTGTDTQYF,TGTGCCAGCAGCCAACTAGTGGGGGGGACAGGGACAGATACGCAGTATTTT
TRBJ1-3,-,TRBV6-2/TRBV6-3,-,CAGAPHSSGNTIYF,TGTGCAGGCGCTCCTCATTCTTCTGGAAACACCATATATTTT
TRBJ1-5,many,TRBV7-2,-,CASSFKPGQPQHF,TGTGCCAGCAGCTTCAAGCCGGGTCAGCCCCAGCATTTT
TRBJ2-7,few,TRBV12-3/TRBV12-4,-,CASSWAAGAYEQYF,TGTGCCAGCAGCTGGGCGGCAGGGGCCTACGAGCAGTACTTC
TRBJ1-6,-,TRBV5-1,TRBD1,CASKTGSNSPLHF,TGCGCCAGCAAGACAGGGAGCAATTCACCCCTCCACTTT
TRBJ1-1,many,TRBV6-5,-,CASRYQRDTEAFF,TGTGCCAGCAGATACCAAAGGGACACTGAAGCTTTCTTT
TRBJ1-5,many,TRBV6-2/TRBV6-3,-,CASSSLQGSANQPQHF,TGTGCCAGCAGTTCCCTCCAGGGGTCTGCGAATCAGCCCCAGCATTTT
TRBJ2-7,few,TRBV5-1,TRBD2,CASSPVTSRHEQYF,TGCGCCAGCAGCCCCGTGACTAGCAGACACGAGCAGTACTTC
TRBJ2-1,-,TRBV19,TRBD1,CATNPGQGPYNEQFF,TGTGCCACAAACCCGGGACAGGGACCCTACAATGAGCAGTTCTTC
TRBJ2-7,few,TRBV6-2/TRBV6-3,-,CASSYSLLAGEQYF,TGTGCCAGCAGTTACTCGCTCCTGGCGGGAGAGCAGTACTTC
TRBJ1-1,few,TRBV29-1,-,CSAKRDSGAVAEAFF,TGCAGCGCAAAACGTGATTCGGGGGCAGTGGCTGAAGCTTTCTTT